This T cell receptor beta chain derives from a study of blood T cell repertoires in COVID-19. About the study: The United States, Italy and Spain supplied acute and convalescent COVID-19 samples. T cells, B-cell-depleted T cells, or PBMCs supplied cDNA or gDNA.

Original methodology: Reference gene primer amplification gave nucleated cell count estimates. TCRdb keeps only in-frame clones here, not all; method: immunoSEQ multiplex PCR. That table furnishes V, J and clone size, whereas the DNA furnished D and trimming. The sample has 140,000 or so clones; under 90% are singletons. CDR3 length: 13 amino acids. V was cut by 3 bases and J by 5 bases, with 8 bases left in between. Germline CDR1 LNHDA, CDR2 SQIVND (reference sequence). This sequence was found in a man between 65 and 79 years old who had recovered from COVID-19. The chain is built from TRBV19 and TRBJ2-1; D is ambiguous. Sequencing input: peripheral blood. This chain's CDR3 is CASSISRDNEQFF. The CDR3 DNA reads as TGTGCCAGTAGTATTAGCCGCGACAATGAGCAGTTCTTC.